This T cell receptor beta chain was found in a study of CD8 T cells in acute hepatitis C reinfection. Across the study: Sequences come from NS3-1073-specific CD8+ T cells, during acute infection and after clearance. Study-wide findings and caveats: Bulk TCRbeta-only sequencing left public clonotype pairing undetermined.

As concerns this clone: The antigen is unknown.

Time point denoted: naive CD8 control sorted from an acute-time-point sample. Only in-frame clones appear in the TCRdb table, and some are missing; sequencing was by immunoSEQ multiplex PCR. The sample lists 30,000 to 40,000 clones, 70% to 90% seen once, with 11% in the top ten. The sequence was obtained from a woman between 18 and 30 years old who spontaneously cleared hepatitis C infection. Sequenced input: naive CD8+ T cells from PBMCs.

In DNA form, the CDR3 reads TGTGCCAGCAGTCCCTCCGGGAACACTGAAGCTTTCTTT. Translation: CASSPSGNTEAFF. The rearrangement joins TRBV27 to TRBJ1-1, with D unclear. V was clipped by 5 bases and J by 1 base, with 8 bases between them. The CDR3 totals 13 residues. CDR1 MNHEY and CDR2 SMNVEV come from the germline V gene (reference sequence).